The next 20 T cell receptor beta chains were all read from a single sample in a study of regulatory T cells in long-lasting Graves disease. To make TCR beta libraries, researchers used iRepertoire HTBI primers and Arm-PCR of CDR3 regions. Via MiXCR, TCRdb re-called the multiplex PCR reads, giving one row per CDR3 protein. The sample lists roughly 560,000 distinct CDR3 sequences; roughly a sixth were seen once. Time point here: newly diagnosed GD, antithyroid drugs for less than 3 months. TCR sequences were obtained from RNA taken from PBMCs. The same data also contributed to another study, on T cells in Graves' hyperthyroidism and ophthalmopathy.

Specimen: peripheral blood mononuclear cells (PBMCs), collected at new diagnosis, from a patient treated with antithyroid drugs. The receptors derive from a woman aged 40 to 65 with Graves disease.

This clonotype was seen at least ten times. CDR3 coding DNA: TGTGCCAGCAGTAATCCGGGACTAGCGGAGTCCTACAATGAGCAGTTCTTC. This translates into CASSNPGLAESYNEQFF. This rearrangement joins TRBV6-1 to TRBJ2-1, with 11 nucleotides matching TRBD2. Germline lookup yields CDR1 MNHNS and CDR2 SASEGT. The CDR3 has 17 residues. Unmatched junction bases numbered 7, after V lost 5 bases and J lost 1 base.

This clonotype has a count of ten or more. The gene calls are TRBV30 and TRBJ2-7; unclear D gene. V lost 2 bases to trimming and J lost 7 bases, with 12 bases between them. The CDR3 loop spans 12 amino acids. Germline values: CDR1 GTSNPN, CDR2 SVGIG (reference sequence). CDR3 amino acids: CAWSSTVLEQYF. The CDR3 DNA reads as TGTGCCTGGAGTTCTACGGTTCTGGAGCAGTACTTC.

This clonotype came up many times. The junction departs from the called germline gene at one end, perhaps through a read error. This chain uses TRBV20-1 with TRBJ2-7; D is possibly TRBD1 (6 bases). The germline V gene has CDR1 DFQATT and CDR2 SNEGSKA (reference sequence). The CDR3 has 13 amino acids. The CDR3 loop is CSARGTDSYEQCF. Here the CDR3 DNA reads TGCAGTGCTAGAGGGACAGACTCCTACGAGCAGTGCTTC.

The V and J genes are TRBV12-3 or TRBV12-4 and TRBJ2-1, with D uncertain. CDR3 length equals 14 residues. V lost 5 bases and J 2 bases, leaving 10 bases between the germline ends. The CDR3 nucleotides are TGTGCCAGCAGTCGGCGGCGGACCTACAATGAGCAGTTCTTC. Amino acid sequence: CASSRRRTYNEQFF.

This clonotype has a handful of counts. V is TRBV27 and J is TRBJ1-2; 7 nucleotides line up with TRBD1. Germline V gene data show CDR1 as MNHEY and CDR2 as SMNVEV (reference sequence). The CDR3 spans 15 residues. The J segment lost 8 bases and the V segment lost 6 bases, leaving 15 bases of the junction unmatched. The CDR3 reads CASRVPGTAWGGYTF. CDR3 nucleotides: TGTGCCAGCAGGGTCCCCGGGACAGCCTGGGGAGGCTACACCTTC.

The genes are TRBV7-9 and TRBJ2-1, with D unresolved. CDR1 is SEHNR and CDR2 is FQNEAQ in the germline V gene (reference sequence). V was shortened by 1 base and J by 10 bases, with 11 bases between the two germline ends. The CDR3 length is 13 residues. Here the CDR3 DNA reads TGTGCCAGCAGCTTAGTGACGGGCTACGAGCAGTTCTTC. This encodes CASSLVTGYEQFF.

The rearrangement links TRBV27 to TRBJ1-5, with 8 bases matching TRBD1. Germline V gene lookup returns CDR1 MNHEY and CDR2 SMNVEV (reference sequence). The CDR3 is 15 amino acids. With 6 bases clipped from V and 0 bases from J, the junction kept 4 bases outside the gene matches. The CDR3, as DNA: TGTGCCAGCAGACAGGGGGTGTATAGCAATCAGCCCCAGCATTTT. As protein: CASRQGVYSNQPQHF.

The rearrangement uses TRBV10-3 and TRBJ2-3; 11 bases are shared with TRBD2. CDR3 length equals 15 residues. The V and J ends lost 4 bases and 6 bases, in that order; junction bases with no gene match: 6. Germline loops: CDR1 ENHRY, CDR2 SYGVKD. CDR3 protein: CAISGAGTSGDTQYF. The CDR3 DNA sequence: TGTGCCATCAGTGGGGCCGGGACTAGCGGCGATACGCAGTATTTT.

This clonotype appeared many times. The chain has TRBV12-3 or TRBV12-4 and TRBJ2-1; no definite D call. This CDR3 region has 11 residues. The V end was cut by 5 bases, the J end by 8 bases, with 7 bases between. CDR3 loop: CASSQFDEQFF. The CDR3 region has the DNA TGTGCCAGCAGTCAATTTGATGAGCAGTTCTTC.

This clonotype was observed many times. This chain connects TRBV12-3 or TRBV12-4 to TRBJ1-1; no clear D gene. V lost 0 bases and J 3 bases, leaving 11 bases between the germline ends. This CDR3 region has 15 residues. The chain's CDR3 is CASSLARVEDTEAFF. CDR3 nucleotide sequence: TGTGCCAGCAGTTTAGCGAGGGTAGAGGACACTGAAGCTTTCTTT.

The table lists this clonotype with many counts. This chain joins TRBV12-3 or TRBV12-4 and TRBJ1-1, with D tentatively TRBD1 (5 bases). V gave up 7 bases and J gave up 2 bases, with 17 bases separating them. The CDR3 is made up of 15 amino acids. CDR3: CASTPGTAGNTEAFF. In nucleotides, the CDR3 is TGTGCCAGCACCCCCGGGACGGCAGGCAACACTGAAGCTTTCTTT.

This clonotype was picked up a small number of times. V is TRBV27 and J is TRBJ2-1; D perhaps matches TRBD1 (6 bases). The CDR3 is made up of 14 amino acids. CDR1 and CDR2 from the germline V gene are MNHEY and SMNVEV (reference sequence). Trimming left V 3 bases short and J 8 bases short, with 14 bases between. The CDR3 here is CASSFRGTVDEQFF. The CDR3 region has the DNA TGTGCCAGCAGTTTCAGGGGTACAGTCGATGAGCAGTTCTTC.

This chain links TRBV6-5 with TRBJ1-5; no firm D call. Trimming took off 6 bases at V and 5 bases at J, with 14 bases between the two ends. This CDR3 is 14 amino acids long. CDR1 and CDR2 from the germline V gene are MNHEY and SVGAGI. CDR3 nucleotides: TGTGCCAGCAGCTACGGAAGGGCGGATCAGCCCCAGCATTTT. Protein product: CASSYGRADQPQHF.

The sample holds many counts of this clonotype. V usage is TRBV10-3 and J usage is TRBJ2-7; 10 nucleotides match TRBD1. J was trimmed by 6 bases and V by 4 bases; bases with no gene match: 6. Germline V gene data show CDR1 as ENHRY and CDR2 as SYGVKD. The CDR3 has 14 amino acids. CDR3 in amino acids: CAISAGGTGVEQYF. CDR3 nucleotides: TGTGCCATCAGTGCGGGGGGGACAGGGGTCGAGCAGTACTTC.

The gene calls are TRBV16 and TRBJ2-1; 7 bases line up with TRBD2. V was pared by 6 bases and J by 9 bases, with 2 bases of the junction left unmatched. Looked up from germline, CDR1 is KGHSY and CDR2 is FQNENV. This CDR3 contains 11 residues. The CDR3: CASRREGEQFF. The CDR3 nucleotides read TGTGCCAGCAGGAGGGAGGGTGAGCAGTTCTTC.

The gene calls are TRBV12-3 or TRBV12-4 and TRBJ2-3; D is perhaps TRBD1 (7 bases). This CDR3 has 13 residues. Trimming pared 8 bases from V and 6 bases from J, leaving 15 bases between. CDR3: CASRDSGGDTQYF. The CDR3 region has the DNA TGTGCCAGCCGGGACAGTGGAGGGGATACGCAGTATTTT.

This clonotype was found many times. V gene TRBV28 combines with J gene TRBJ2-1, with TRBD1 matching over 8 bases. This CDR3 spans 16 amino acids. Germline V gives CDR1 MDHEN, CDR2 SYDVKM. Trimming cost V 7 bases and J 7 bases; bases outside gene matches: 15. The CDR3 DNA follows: TGTGCCAGCACTTCCAACAGGGGGTCCATACGGAATGAGCAGTTCTTC. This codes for CASTSNRGSIRNEQFF.

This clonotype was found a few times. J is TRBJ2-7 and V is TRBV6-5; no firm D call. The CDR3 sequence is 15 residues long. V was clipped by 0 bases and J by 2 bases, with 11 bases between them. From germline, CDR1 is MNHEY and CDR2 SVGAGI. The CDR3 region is CASSYSIRPTYEQYF. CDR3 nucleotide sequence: TGTGCCAGCAGTTACTCGATACGCCCAACCTACGAGCAGTACTTC.

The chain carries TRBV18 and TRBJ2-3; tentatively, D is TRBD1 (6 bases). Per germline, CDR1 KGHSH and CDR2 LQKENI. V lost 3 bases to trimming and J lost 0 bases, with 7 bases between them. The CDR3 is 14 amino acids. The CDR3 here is CASSPGASTDTQYF. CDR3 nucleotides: TGTGCCAGCTCACCGGGGGCTAGCACAGATACGCAGTATTTT.

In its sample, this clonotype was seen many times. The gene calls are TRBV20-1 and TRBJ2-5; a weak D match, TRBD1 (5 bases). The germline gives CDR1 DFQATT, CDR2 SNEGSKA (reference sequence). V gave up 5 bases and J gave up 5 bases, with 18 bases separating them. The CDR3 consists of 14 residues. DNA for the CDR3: TGCAGTGCTTACAACAGGAGAACTCTGGAGACCCAGTACTTC. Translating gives CSAYNRRTLETQYF.